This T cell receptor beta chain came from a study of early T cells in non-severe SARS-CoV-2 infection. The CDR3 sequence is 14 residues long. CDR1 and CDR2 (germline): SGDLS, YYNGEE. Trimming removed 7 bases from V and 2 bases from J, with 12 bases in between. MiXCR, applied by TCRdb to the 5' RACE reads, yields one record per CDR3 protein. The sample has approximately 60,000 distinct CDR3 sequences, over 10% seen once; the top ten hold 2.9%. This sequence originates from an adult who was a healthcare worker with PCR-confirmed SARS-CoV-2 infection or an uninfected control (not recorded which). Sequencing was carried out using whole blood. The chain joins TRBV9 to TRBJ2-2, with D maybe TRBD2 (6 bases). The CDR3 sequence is CASGGAANTGELFF. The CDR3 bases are TGTGCCAGCGGAGGGGCAGCTAACACCGGGGAGCTGTTTTTT.